Below, 14 T cell receptor beta chains from the same sample are listed, as sequenced in a study of T cells in Graves' hyperthyroidism and ophthalmopathy (dated by TCRdb to the late 2010s). The library relied on multiplex PCR. Sequenced on an Illumina HiSeq 2000. TCR beta CDR3 regions were amplified from RNA transcripts. The TCR CDR3 was subjected to a first round of RT-PCR using the HTBI primer set and the Qiagen OneStep RT-PCR kit. In-frame beta chains were kept once TCRdb had trimmed the public reads at Q25 with fastp and called clones with MiXCR. Identical CDR3 protein sequences are pooled into one entry, listed with their most common genes and DNA. The sample table shows 500,000 to 600,000 distinct CDR3 sequences, and about half are seen once. The ten largest clones add up to more than 7% of the sample. Input material: peripheral blood or thyroid tissue (not recorded which). These receptors all come from a woman under 30 with Graves' hyperthyroidism.

In its sample, this clonotype was seen many times. The rearrangement uses TRBV6-2 or TRBV6-3 and TRBJ1-1; D unresolved. Trimming pared 7 bases from V and 1 base from J, leaving 10 bases between. This CDR3 is built from 13 residues. Germline CDR1 is MNHEY and CDR2 is SVGEGT. The CDR3 nucleotides read TGTGCCAGCAAGCGAGACACGAACACTGAAGCTTTCTTT. This translates into CASKRDTNTEAFF.

Turning to this clonotype: Given a much more abundant clone one base away, this may be a read error. Since no conserved phenylalanine or tryptophan closes the CDR3, a read error is the likely cause. The CDR3 DNA is TGTGCCAGTAGTAGCAGGTTCGGCAATCAGCCCCAGCATTCT. Encoded protein: CASSSRFGNQPQHS. The chain carries TRBV19 and TRBJ1-5; D call uncertain. The germline gives CDR1 LNHDA, CDR2 SQIVND (reference sequence). Trimming took 4 bases from V and 2 from J, leaving 9 bases between them. This CDR3 contains 14 residues.

This clonotype was found many times. The V call is TRBV3-1, the J call TRBJ2-6; D might be TRBD1 (5 bases). Germline values: CDR1 LGHDT, CDR2 YNNKEL (reference sequence). The CDR3 covers 16 residues. V gave up 4 bases and J gave up 3 bases, with 13 bases separating them. DNA for the CDR3: TGTGCCAGCAGCCTCGTCGCAGGGAATGGGGCCAACGTCCTGACTTTC. Its protein is CASSLVAGNGANVLTF.

This clonotype appeared many times. The J gene is TRBJ2-7, the V gene TRBV14; D is uncertain. The length of the CDR3 is 12 residues. V was cut by 0 bases and J by 8 bases, with 8 bases left in between. In germline, CDR1 is SGHDN, CDR2 FVKESK. CDR3 sequence reads: CASSQDPSKQYF. The DNA of the CDR3 is TGTGCCAGCAGCCAAGATCCATCTAAGCAGTACTTC.

The gene calls are TRBV20-1 and TRBJ1-5, with D possibly being TRBD1 (6 bases). Trimming removed 3 bases from V and 5 bases from J, with 17 bases in between. Germline V gene sequence: CDR1 DFQATT, CDR2 SNEGSKA (reference sequence). This CDR3 spans 15 amino acids. The CDR3 spells CSASIQGLLDQPQHF. CDR3 nucleotide sequence: TGCAGTGCTAGTATTCAGGGGCTTCTAGATCAGCCCCAGCATTTT.

This clonotype was detected ten times or more. The rearrangement joins TRBV25-1 to TRBJ2-2; D may be TRBD1 or TRBD2 (5 bases each). Germline assignment: CDR1 MGHDK and CDR2 SYGVNS. Trimming shortened V by 6 bases and J by 2 bases, and 7 bases separated the two germline ends. This CDR3 is 13 amino acids long. The CDR3 protein is CASRGPNTGELFF. CDR3 bases: TGTGCCAGCAGGGGACCTAACACCGGGGAGCTGTTTTTT. Supplemented by reference TRBV25-1 and TRBJ2-2, the full variable domain reads EADIYQTPRYLVIGTGKKITLECSQTMGHDKMYWYQQDPGMELHLIHYSYGVNSTEKGDLSSESTVSRIRTEHFPLTLESARPSHTSQYLCASRGPNTGELFFGEGSRLTVL.

The chain has TRBV2 and TRBJ1-1; TRBD1 might be the D (5 bases). In germline, CDR1 is SNHLY, CDR2 FYNNEI. Trimming cost V 9 bases and J 0 bases, with 14 bases left between them. This CDR3 is 14 amino acids long. As DNA, the CDR3 is TGTGCCAGACAGGCCGCGGGGGTGAACACTGAAGCTTTCTTT. Protein: CARQAAGVNTEAFF. The full variable domain, in which reference TRBV2 and TRBJ1-1 provide the parts outside the CDR3, is EPEVTQTPSHQVTQMGQEVILRCVPISNHLYFYWYRQILGQKVEFLVSFYNNEISEKSEIFDDQFSVERPDGSNFTLKIRSTKLEDSAMYFCARQAAGVNTEAFFGQGTRLTVV.

This clonotype showed up many times. The gene calls are TRBV10-2 and TRBJ2-7; the D gene is possibly TRBD2 (5 bases). Trimming pared 3 bases from V and 0 bases from J, leaving 12 bases between. This CDR3 is 15 amino acids long. Germline CDR1 WSHSY, CDR2 SAAADI. CDR3 residues: CASSEGGYYSYEQYF. The CDR3, as DNA: TGCGCCAGCAGTGAAGGCGGGTATTACTCCTACGAGCAGTACTTC.

The V and J genes are TRBV24-1 and TRBJ2-7; TRBD2 agrees at 11 bases. J gave up 2 bases and V 5 bases, and 7 bases lay outside the gene matches. Germline CDR1 and CDR2: KGHDR and SFDVKD. The CDR3 loop spans 16 amino acids. DNA for the CDR3: TGTGCCACCAGTGCCCCCGGGACTAGCGGCACCTACGAGCAGTACTTC. Translated, it gives CATSAPGTSGTYEQYF.

In this sample, this clonotype turned up many times. This chain links TRBV7-9 with TRBJ1-4; D not resolved. From germline, CDR1 is SEHNR and CDR2 FQNEAQ (reference sequence). V gave up 3 bases and J gave up 5 bases, with 1 base separating them. This CDR3 comprises 11 residues. CDR3 sequence reads: CASSLNEKLFF. In DNA form, the CDR3 reads TGTGCCAGCAGCTTGAATGAAAAACTGTTTTTT. The whole variable domain, filled in from reference TRBV7-9 and TRBJ1-4, reads DTGVSQNPRHKITKRGQNVTFRCDPISEHNRLYWYRQTLGQGPEFLTYFQNEAQLEKSRLLSDRFSAERPKGSFSTLEIQRTEQGDSAMYLCASSLNEKLFFGSGTQLSVL.

Turning to this clonotype: A much larger clonotype is one base distant, so this may be a read error. The rearrangement joins TRBV20-1 to TRBJ1-6; D is perhaps TRBD1 (5 bases). The germline V and J ends were trimmed by 3 bases and 7 bases, with 13 bases remaining between them. Germline lookup yields CDR1 DFQATT and CDR2 SNEGSKA (reference sequence). The CDR3 covers 14 residues. CDR3 sequence (DNA): TGCAGTGCTAGCGCGGGGGTAAAGAATTCACCCCTCCACTTT. As protein: CSASAGVKNSPLHF.

This clonotype was observed many times. V usage is TRBV7-3 and J usage is TRBJ2-7; 9 nucleotides align to TRBD2. The CDR3 runs to 15 residues. Germline V gives CDR1 SGHTA, CDR2 FQGTGA. Trimming removed 5 bases from V and 3 bases from J; junction bases left unmatched: 8. CDR3 region: CASSRLAGWGYEQYF. The CDR3 nucleotides read TGTGCCAGCAGCCGTCTAGCGGGATGGGGCTACGAGCAGTACTTC. Together with reference TRBV7-3 and TRBJ2-7, the CDR3 gives the full variable domain: GAGVSQTPSNKVTEKGKYVELRCDPISGHTALYWYRQSLGQGPEFLIYFQGTGAADDSGLPNDRFFAVRPEGSVSTLKIQRTERGDSAVYLCASSRLAGWGYEQYFGPGTRLTVT.

The table lists this clonotype with many counts. This chain connects TRBV12-3 or TRBV12-4 to TRBJ1-1; D call uncertain. This CDR3 spans 15 amino acids. The V and J ends lost 6 bases and 1 base respectively, with 15 bases between them. The CDR3 region has the DNA TGTGCCAGCAGCTTTCGTGGTGAGGGGAACACTGAAGCTTTCTTT. This encodes CASSFRGEGNTEAFF.

The chain couples TRBV2 to TRBJ2-6; D is perhaps TRBD1 or TRBD2 (5 bases each). The CDR3 consists of 17 residues. The germline V and J ends were trimmed by 6 bases and 0 bases, with 15 bases remaining between them. Germline loops: CDR1 SNHLY, CDR2 FYNNEI. The CDR3: CASSSQGRGSGANVLTF. The CDR3, as DNA: TGTGCCAGCAGCTCCCAGGGACGGGGCTCTGGGGCCAACGTCCTGACTTTC.